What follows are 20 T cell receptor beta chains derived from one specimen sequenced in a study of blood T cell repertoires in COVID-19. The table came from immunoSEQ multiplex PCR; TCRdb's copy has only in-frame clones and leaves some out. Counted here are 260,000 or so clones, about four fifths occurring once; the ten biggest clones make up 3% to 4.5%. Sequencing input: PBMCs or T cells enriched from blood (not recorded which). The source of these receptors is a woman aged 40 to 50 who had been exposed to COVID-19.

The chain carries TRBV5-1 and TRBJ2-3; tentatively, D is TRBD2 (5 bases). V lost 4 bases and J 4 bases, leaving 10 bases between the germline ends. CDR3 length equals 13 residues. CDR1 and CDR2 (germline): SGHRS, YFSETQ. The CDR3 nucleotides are TGCGCCAGCAGCACGGGAACTTCAGATACGCAGTATTTT. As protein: CASSTGTSDTQYF.

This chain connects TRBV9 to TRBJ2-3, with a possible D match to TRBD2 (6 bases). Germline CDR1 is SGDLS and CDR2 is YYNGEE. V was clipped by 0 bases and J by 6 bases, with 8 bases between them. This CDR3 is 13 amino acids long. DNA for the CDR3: TGTGCCAGCAGCGTAGGCGGGGCTGATACGCAGTATTTT. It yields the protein CASSVGGADTQYF. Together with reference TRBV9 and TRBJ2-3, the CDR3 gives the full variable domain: DSGVTQTPKHLITATGQRVTLRCSPRSGDLSVYWYQQSLDQGLQFLIQYYNGEERAKGNILERFSAQQFPDLHSELNLSSLELGDSALYFCASSVGGADTQYFGPGTRLTVL.

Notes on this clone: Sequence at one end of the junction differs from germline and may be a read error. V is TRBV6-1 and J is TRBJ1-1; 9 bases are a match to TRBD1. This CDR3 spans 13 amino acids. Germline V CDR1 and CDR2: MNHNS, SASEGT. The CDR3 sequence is CASSDPIDRGDLF. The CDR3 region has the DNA TGTGCCAGCAGTGACCCCATAGACAGGGGGGACCTCTTT.

The CDR3 bases are TGTGCCAGCAGTGATCAGGGGGCTGGATACGAGCAGTACTTC. This codes for CASSDQGAGYEQYF. V is TRBV2 and J is TRBJ2-7; TRBD1 aligns across 8 bases. The germline gives CDR1 SNHLY, CDR2 FYNNEI. The CDR3 length is 14 residues. V was clipped by 3 bases and J by 4 bases; unmatched bases: 5.

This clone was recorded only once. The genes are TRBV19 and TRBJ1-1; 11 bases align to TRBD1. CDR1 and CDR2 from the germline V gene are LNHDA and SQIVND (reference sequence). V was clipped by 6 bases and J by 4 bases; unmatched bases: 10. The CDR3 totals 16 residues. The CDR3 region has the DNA TGTGCCAGTAGAAACCGGGACAGGGGGACGGGCACTGAAGCTTTCTTT. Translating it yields CASRNRDRGTGTEAFF.

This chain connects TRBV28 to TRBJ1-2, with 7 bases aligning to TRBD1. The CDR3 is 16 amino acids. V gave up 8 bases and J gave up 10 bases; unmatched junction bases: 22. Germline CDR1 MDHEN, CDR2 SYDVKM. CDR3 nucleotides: TGTGCCAGCCGGACGCCTCCGGGACAGAGTAGTGTGTCCTACACCTTC. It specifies CASRTPPGQSSVSYTF.

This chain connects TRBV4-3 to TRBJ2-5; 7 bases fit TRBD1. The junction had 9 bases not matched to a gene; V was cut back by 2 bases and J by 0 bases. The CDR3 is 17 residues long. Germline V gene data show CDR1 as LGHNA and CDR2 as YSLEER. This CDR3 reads CASSQNPGTANQETQYF. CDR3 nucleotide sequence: TGCGCCAGCAGCCAAAACCCCGGGACAGCAAACCAAGAGACCCAGTACTTC.

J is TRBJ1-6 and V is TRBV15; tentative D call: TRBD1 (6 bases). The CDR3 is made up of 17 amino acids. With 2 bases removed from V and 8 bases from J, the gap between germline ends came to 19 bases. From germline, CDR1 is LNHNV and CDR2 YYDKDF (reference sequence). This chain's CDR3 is CATSRLNRVGIDSPLHF. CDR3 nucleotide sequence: TGTGCCACCAGCAGATTAAACAGGGTTGGAATTGATTCACCCCTCCACTTT.

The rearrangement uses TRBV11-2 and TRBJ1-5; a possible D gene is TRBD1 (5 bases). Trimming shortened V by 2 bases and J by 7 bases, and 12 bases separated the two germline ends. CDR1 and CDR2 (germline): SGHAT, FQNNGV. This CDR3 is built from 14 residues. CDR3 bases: TGTGCCAGCAGCTTATCTGGGGGGGAACAGCCCCAGCATTTT. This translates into CASSLSGGEQPQHF.

CDR3 DNA: TGTGCCAGCAGCTTGCGGTCTAGCGGGGGCAATGAGCAGTTCTTC. This translates into CASSLRSSGGNEQFF. The J gene is TRBJ2-1, the V gene TRBV5-4, with TRBD2 matching over 10 bases. In germline, CDR1 is SGHNT, CDR2 YYREEE (reference sequence). The CDR3 loop spans 15 amino acids. V shed 1 base, J shed 6 bases, and the junction held 4 bases outside the gene matches. Full variable domain (missing parts from reference TRBV5-4 and TRBJ2-1): ETGVTQSPTHLIKTRGQQVTLRCSSQSGHNTVSWYQQALGQGPQFIFQYYREEENGRGNFPPRFSGLQFPNYSSELNVNALELDDSALYLCASSLRSSGGNEQFFGPGTRLTVL.

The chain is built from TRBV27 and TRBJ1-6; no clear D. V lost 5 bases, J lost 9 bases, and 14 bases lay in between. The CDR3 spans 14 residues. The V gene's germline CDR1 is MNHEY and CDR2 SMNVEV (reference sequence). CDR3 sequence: CASSLTVTGSPLHF. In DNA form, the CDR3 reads TGTGCCAGCAGTCTAACTGTCACGGGTTCACCCCTCCACTTT.

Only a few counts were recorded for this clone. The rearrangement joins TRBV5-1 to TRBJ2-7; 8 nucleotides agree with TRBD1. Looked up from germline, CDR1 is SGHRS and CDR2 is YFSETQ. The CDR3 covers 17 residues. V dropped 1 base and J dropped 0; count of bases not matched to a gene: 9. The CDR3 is CASSLLTGTGTSYEQYF. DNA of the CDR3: TGCGCCAGCAGCTTGCTCACCGGGACAGGAACCTCCTACGAGCAGTACTTC.

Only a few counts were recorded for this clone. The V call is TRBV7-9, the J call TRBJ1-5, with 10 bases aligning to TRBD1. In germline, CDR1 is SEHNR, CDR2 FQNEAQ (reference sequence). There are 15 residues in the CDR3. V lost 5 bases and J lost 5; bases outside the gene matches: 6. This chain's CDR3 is CASSQSGQGHQPQHF. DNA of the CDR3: TGTGCCAGCAGCCAGTCGGGACAGGGGCATCAGCCCCAGCATTTT.

This chain's CDR3 is CASSPRPPTGELFF. In DNA form, the CDR3 reads TGTGCCAGCAGCCCTAGGCCCCCCACCGGGGAGCTGTTTTTT. This chain uses TRBV3-1 (or the pseudogene TRBV3-2) with TRBJ2-2; D is undetermined. The V gene lost 4 bases and the J gene lost 4 bases, with 10 bases spanning the gap. The CDR3 totals 14 residues. Per germline, CDR1 LGHDT and CDR2 YNNKEL (reference sequence).

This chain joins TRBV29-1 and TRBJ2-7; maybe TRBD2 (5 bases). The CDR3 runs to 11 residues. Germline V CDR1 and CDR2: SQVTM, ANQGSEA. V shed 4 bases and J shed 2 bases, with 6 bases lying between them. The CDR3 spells CSVAGAYEQYF. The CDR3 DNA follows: TGCAGCGTTGCCGGGGCCTACGAGCAGTACTTC.

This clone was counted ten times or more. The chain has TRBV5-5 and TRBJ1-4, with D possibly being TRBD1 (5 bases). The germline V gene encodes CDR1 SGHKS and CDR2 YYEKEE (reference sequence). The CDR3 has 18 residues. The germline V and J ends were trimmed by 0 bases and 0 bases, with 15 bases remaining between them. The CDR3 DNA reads TGTGCCAGCAGCTTGGCCACAGGCCGTAGTGCAACTAATGAAAAACTGTTTTTT. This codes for CASSLATGRSATNEKLFF.

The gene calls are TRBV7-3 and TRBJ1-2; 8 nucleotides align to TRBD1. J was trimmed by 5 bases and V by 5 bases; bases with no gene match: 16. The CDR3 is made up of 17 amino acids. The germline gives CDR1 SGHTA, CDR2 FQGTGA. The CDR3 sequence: CASSPLGGAGGLYGYTF. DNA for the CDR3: TGTGCCAGCAGCCCCCTGGGGGGGGCAGGGGGCCTGTATGGCTACACCTTC.

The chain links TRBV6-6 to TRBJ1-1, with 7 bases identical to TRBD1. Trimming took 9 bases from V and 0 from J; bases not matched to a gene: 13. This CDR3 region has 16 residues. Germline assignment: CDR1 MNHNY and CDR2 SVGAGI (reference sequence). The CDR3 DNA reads TGTGCCAGTTCGCCGTCGACAGGGATTGTGAACACTGAAGCTTTCTTT. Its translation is CASSPSTGIVNTEAFF.

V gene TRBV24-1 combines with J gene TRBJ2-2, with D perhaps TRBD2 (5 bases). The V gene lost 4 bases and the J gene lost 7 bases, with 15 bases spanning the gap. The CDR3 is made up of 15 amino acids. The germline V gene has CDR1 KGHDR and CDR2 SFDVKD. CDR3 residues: CATSDNKLGIGELFF. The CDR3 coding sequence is TGTGCCACCAGTGACAACAAACTAGGGATCGGGGAGCTGTTTTTT.

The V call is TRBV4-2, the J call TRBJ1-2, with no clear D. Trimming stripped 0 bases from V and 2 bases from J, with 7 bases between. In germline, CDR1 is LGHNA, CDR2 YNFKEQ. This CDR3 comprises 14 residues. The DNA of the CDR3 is TGTGCCAGCAGCCAAGATCAAGCAAACTATGGCTACACCTTC. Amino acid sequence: CASSQDQANYGYTF.